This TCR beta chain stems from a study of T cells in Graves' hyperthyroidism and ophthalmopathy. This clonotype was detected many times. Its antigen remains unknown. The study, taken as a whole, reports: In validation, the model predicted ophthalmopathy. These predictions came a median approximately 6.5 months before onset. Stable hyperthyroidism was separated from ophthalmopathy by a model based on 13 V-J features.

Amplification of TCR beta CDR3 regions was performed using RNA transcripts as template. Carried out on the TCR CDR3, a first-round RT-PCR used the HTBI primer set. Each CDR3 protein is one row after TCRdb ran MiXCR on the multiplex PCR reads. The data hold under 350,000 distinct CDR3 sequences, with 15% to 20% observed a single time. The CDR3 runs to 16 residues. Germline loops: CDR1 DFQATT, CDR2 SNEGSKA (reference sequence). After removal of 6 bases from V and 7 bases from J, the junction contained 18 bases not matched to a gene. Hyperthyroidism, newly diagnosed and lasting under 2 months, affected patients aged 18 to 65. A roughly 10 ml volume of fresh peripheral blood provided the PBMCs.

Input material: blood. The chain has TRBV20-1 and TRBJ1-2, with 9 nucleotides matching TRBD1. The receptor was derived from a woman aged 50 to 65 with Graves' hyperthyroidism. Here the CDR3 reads CSAPKTGQGFLGGYTF. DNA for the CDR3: TGCAGTGCGCCAAAGACGGGACAGGGCTTTCTAGGTGGCTACACCTTC.